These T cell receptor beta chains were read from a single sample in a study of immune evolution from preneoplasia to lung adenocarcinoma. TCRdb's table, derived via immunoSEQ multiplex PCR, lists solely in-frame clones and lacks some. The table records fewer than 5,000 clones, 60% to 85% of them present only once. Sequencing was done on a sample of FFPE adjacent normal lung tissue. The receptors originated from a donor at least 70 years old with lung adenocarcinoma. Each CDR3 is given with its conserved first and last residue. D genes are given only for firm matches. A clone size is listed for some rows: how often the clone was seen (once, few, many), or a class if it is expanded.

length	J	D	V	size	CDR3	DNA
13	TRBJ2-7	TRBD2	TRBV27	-	CATRRSGTYEQYF	TGTGCCACCAGACGTAGCGGGACCTACGAGCAGTACTTC
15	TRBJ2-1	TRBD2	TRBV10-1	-	CASSQGLAGVYEQFF	TGCGCCAGCAGCCAGGGACTAGCGGGAGTGTATGAGCAGTTCTTC
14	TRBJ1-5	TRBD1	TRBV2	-	CASSEQGAGQPQHF	TGTGCCAGCAGTGAACAGGGGGCAGGGCAGCCCCAGCATTTT
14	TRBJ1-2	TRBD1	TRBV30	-	CAWSVSGQGYGYTF	TGTGCCTGGAGTGTATCCGGACAGGGCTATGGCTACACCTTC
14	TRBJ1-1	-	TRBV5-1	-	CASSLHLMNTEAFF	TGCGCCAGCAGCTTACACCTCATGAACACTGAAGCTTTCTTT
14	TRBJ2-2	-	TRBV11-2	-	CASSSRRETGELFF	TGTGCCAGCAGCTCCCGCAGGGAAACCGGGGAGCTGTTTTTT
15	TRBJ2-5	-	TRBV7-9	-	CASSSSRSPQETQYF	TGTGCCAGCAGCTCCTCTCGGAGTCCCCAAGAGACCCAGTACTTC
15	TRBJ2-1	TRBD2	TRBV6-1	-	CASRLAGGPYNEQFF	TGTGCCAGCAGACTAGCGGGAGGGCCCTACAATGAGCAGTTCTTC
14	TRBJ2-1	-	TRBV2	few	CASSEFPSPNEQFF	TGTGCCAGCAGTGAATTTCCGTCACCCAATGAGCAGTTCTTC
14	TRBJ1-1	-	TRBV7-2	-	CASSFGRGHTEAFF	TGTGCCAGCAGCTTTGGACGAGGGCACACTGAAGCTTTCTTT
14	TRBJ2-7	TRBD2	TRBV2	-	CASSEGGGLREQYF	TGTGCCAGCAGTGAGGGCGGGGGGCTTCGCGAGCAGTACTTC
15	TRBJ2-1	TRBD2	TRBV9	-	CASSVGGTSANEQFF	TGTGCCAGCAGCGTAGGTGGGACTAGCGCGAATGAGCAGTTCTTC
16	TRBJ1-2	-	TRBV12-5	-	CASGIALGSMNYGYTF	TGTGCTAGTGGGATAGCGCTTGGGTCGATGAACTATGGCTACACCTTC
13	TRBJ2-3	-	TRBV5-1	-	CASRPSTGDTQYF	TGCGCCAGCAGACCAAGCACGGGAGATACGCAGTATTTT
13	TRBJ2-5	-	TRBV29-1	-	CSVDRDIGETQYF	TGCAGCGTTGACCGGGACATCGGGGAGACCCAGTACTTC
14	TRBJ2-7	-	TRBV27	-	CASRSGSLSYEQYF	TGTGCCAGCCGCAGCGGGTCCCTATCCTACGAGCAGTACTTC
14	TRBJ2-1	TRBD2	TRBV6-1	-	CASRGLAGGSEQFF	TGTGCCAGCAGGGGACTAGCGGGAGGGAGTGAGCAGTTCTTC
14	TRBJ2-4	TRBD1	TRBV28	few	CASSSGGVGVIQYF	TGTGCCAGCTCTTCAGGGGGCGTCGGGGTCATTCAGTACTTC
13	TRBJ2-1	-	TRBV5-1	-	CASSLSNNNEQFF	TGCGCCAGCAGTCTGTCGAATAACAATGAGCAGTTCTTC
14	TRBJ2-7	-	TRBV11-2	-	CASSLDRTAYEQYF	TGTGCCAGCAGCTTAGATAGGACCGCCTACGAGCAGTACTTC
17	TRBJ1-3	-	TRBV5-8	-	CASSYGHHSESGNTIYF	TGTGCCAGCAGTTATGGACACCACTCCGAGTCTGGAAACACCATATATTTT
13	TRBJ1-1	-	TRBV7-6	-	CASSWGSNTEAFF	TGTGCCAGCAGCTGGGGATCGAACACTGAAGCTTTCTTT
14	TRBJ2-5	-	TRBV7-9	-	CASSLVQLRETQYF	TGTGCCAGCAGCTTAGTACAGCTCCGAGAGACCCAGTACTTC